These 4 T cell receptor beta chains originate from one sample sequenced in a study of response to subunit inactivated influenza vaccine. One entry per CDR3 protein results from TCRdb running MiXCR on the RT-PCR reads. Here the sample spans roughly 570,000 distinct CDR3 sequences, 13% to 15% being singletons. The sequences come from PBMCs from blood, collected roughly 12 days after vaccination. These receptors all come from a man in his fifties who received an inactivated influenza vaccine.

This clonotype has ten or more counts. This chain uses TRBV29-1 with TRBJ2-7; possibly TRBD1 for D (6 bases). Germline CDR1 is SQVTM and CDR2 is ANQGSEA. The CDR3 totals 12 residues. V lost 7 bases and J 0 bases, leaving 10 bases between the germline ends. CDR3 region: CSARTASYEQYF. The CDR3 DNA is TGCAGCGCCCGGACAGCCTCCTACGAGCAGTACTTC.

In DNA form, the CDR3 reads TGCAGTGCTAGAGATGGGCAGGCTGCCTACGAGCAGTACTTC. Its translation: CSARDGQAAYEQYF. This chain uses TRBV20-1 with TRBJ2-7; no clear D gene. The CDR3 has 14 amino acids. CDR1 and CDR2 from the germline V gene are DFQATT and SNEGSKA (reference sequence). Trimming removed 0 bases at V and 2 bases at J, with 11 bases between.

In this sample, this clonotype turned up a few times. The gene calls are TRBV24-1 and TRBJ1-5; D is ambiguous. The V end lost 3 bases, the J end lost 2 bases, and 10 bases lay between the germline ends. This CDR3 contains 15 residues. Germline values: CDR1 KGHDR, CDR2 SFDVKD. The CDR3 reads CATSDGRARNQPQHF. Written as DNA, the CDR3 is TGTGCCACCAGTGATGGGCGGGCCCGCAATCAGCCCCAGCATTTT.

This clonotype was detected many times. The chain joins TRBV12-3 or TRBV12-4 to TRBJ2-1; D is unresolved. This CDR3 has 11 residues. V shed 5 bases and J shed 10 bases, with 9 bases lying between them. The DNA of the CDR3 is TGTGCCAGCAGTCTAAGTTACGAGCAGTTCTTC. Translation gives CASSLSYEQFF.